The rows below give T cell receptor beta chains drawn from one sample of a study of vaccination effects on CD4 cells after COVID-19. Produced via immunoSEQ multiplex PCR; TCRdb's table is partial and in-frame only. The sample yields more than 50,000 clones, under 85% seen once. The antigens these receptors bind are not known. The sequencing here drew on CD4+ T cells from PBMCs cultured with HCoV-OC43 spike peptides, taken after COVID-19 vaccination. The receptors derive from a human donor who received a COVID-19 vaccine. Each CDR3 is given with its conserved first and last residue. A D gene is named only where the DNA matches it firmly. The size entry is marked missing in some rows and otherwise reads once, few, many or a size class.

d_gene,abundance,j_gene,v_gene,CDR3aa,CDR3nt
NA,once,TRBJ2-3,TRBV9,CASSVALDTQYF,TGTGCCAGCAGCGTAGCTTTGGATACGCAGTATTTT
TRBD1,NA,TRBJ1-4,TRBV15,CATSRVGAGGREKLFF,TGTGCCACCAGCAGAGTAGGGGCAGGGGGCCGCGAAAAACTGTTTTTT
TRBD1,NA,TRBJ2-4,TRBV6-5,CASSYRITGDSIQYF,TGTGCCAGCAGTTACAGAATAACAGGGGATAGCATTCAGTACTTC
TRBD1,NA,TRBJ1-5,TRBV15,CATSLRTGGYQPQHF,TGTGCCACCAGCTTACGGACAGGGGGGTATCAGCCCCAGCATTTT
NA,NA,TRBJ1-4,TRBV6-5,CASSYSFATNEKLFF,TGTGCCAGCAGTTACTCATTCGCAACTAATGAAAAACTGTTTTTT
TRBD2,once,TRBJ2-5,TRBV2,CASSDRTSEETQYF,TGTGCCAGCAGTGATCGCACTAGCGAAGAGACCCAGTACTTC
NA,few,TRBJ1-5,TRBV4-1,CASSQGFLAEGQPQHF,TGCGCCAGCAGCCAAGGGTTTTTGGCCGAAGGACAGCCCCAGCATTTT
TRBD2,NA,TRBJ2-1,TRBV5-1,CASSLVGGGYNEQFF,TGCGCCAGCAGCTTGGTGGGCGGGGGGTACAATGAGCAGTTCTTC
NA,NA,TRBJ2-3,TRBV10-3,CAIREFGTDTQYF,TGTGCCATCAGGGAGTTTGGCACAGATACGCAGTATTTT
TRBD1,NA,TRBJ1-6,TRBV6-4,CASSPTGTGGMSPLHF,TGTGCCAGCAGCCCTACGGGGACAGGGGGTATGTCACCCCTCCACTTT
TRBD1,NA,TRBJ2-1,TRBV5-6,CASSPLGQGFDEQFF,TGTGCCAGCAGCCCACTGGGACAGGGATTTGATGAGCAGTTCTTC
NA,few,TRBJ2-1,TRBV11-2,CASTALSGNEQFF,TGTGCCAGCACCGCCCTGAGCGGCAATGAGCAGTTCTTC
NA,NA,TRBJ1-2,TRBV18,CASSPRERGDYGYTF,TGTGCCAGCTCACCCCGGGAGCGCGGTGATTATGGCTACACCTTC
NA,NA,TRBJ1-2,TRBV29-1,CSVDRIAPRGYTF,TGCAGCGTTGATCGTATAGCCCCGAGAGGCTACACCTTC
NA,NA,TRBJ2-5,TRBV7-9,CASSPPSLAGTQETQYF,TGTGCCAGCAGCCCCCCCTCCTTGGCGGGGACACAAGAGACCCAGTACTTC
NA,NA,TRBJ2-6,TRBV5-6,CASSLEGLGGANVLTF,TGTGCCAGCAGCTTGGAAGGGTTAGGAGGGGCCAACGTCCTGACTTTC
NA,once,TRBJ1-1,TRBV6-5,CASSYSSMGATEAFF,TGTGCCAGCAGTTACTCGAGTATGGGGGCAACTGAAGCTTTCTTT
NA,NA,TRBJ1-2,TRBV6-5,CASSYSGRFYTF,TGTGCCAGCAGTTACTCGGGCAGATTCTACACCTTC
NA,NA,TRBJ2-2,TRBV5-1,CASSFSGTSPGELFF,TGCGCCAGCAGCTTCTCTGGGACCTCACCCGGGGAGCTGTTTTTT
NA,few,TRBJ1-2,TRBV5-4,CASSPRGDSLVYGYTF,TGTGCCAGCAGCCCGAGAGGCGACAGTTTGGTCTATGGCTACACCTTC
NA,NA,TRBJ1-4,TRBV18,CASSADRNNEKLFF,TGTGCCAGCTCAGCGGACAGAAATAATGAAAAACTGTTTTTT
TRBD1,NA,TRBJ2-3,TRBV3-1/TRBV3-2,CASSQAPGQGFADTQYF,TGTGCCAGCAGCCAAGCCCCGGGACAGGGCTTCGCTGATACGCAGTATTTT
NA,NA,TRBJ2-1,TRBV15,CATSRQRFYNEQFF,TGTGCCACCAGTCGCCAGAGGTTTTACAATGAGCAGTTCTTC
NA,NA,TRBJ2-5,TRBV5-8,CASSSRETQYF,TGTGCCAGCAGCTCCCGTGAGACCCAGTACTTC
NA,NA,TRBJ2-3,TRBV5-1,CASSPYTTDTQYF,TGCGCCAGCAGCCCCTATACTACGGATACGCAGTATTTT
TRBD2,NA,TRBJ2-2,TRBV7-9,CASSPSRSGGGGGELFF,TGTGCCAGCAGCCCGTCCCGGAGCGGGGGGGGCGGCGGGGAGCTGTTTTTT
NA,NA,TRBJ1-4,TRBV20-1,CSASGHTNEKLFF,TGCAGTGCTAGTGGCCATACTAATGAAAAACTGTTTTTT
NA,NA,TRBJ1-2,TRBV20-1,CSASPQVGYGYTF,TGCAGTGCTAGTCCACAGGTGGGCTATGGCTACACCTTC
NA,few,TRBJ1-5,TRBV4-2,CASSLTLGQPQHF,TGTGCCAGCAGCCTAACCTTGGGTCAGCCCCAGCATTTT
NA,NA,TRBJ1-3,TRBV9,CASSVRGANGNTIYF,TGTGCCAGCAGCGTACGGGGGGCGAACGGAAACACCATATATTTT
NA,NA,TRBJ1-1,TRBV11-2,CASSLAMGGNTEAFF,TGTGCCAGCAGCTTAGCGATGGGGGGCAACACTGAAGCTTTCTTT
NA,NA,TRBJ1-3,TRBV5-5,CASSSAGWPGNTIYF,TGTGCCAGCAGCTCGGCGGGGTGGCCCGGAAACACCATATATTTT
NA,few,TRBJ2-2,TRBV5-4,CAIPLRGGNTGELFF,TGTGCCATCCCACTCAGGGGGGGCAACACCGGGGAGCTGTTTTTT
TRBD1,NA,TRBJ1-5,TRBV15,CATSRVGQINQPQHF,TGTGCCACCAGCAGAGTGGGACAGATCAATCAGCCCCAGCATTTT
TRBD1,NA,TRBJ1-3,TRBV5-1,CASSSGTGTGNTIYF,TGCGCCAGCAGCTCTGGGACAGGGACAGGAAACACCATATATTTT
NA,NA,TRBJ1-2,TRBV5-5,CASSPGALSGYGYTF,TGTGCCAGCAGCCCGGGGGCACTATCGGGCTATGGCTACACCTTC
NA,few,TRBJ2-3,TRBV29-1,CSVEHRIFRSDTQYF,TGCAGCGTGGAGCACAGAATTTTTAGGTCAGATACGCAGTATTTT
TRBD1,NA,TRBJ2-5,TRBV6-5,CAGGTGRETQYF,TGTGCGGGGGGGACAGGGAGAGAGACCCAGTACTTC
NA,NA,TRBJ2-1,TRBV6-1,CASSEAGQGLSYNEQFF,TGTGCCAGCAGTGAAGCGGGCCAGGGGTTATCCTACAATGAGCAGTTCTTC
NA,NA,TRBJ1-4,TRBV28,CASSLWGGTNEKLFF,TGTGCCAGCAGTTTATGGGGGGGTACTAATGAAAAACTGTTTTTT
NA,once,TRBJ1-3,TRBV9,CASSVASSGNTIYF,TGTGCCAGCAGCGTAGCCAGCTCTGGAAACACCATATATTTT
NA,NA,TRBJ1-2,TRBV6-5,CASSRTDNYGYTF,TGTGCCAGCAGTCGGACGGACAACTATGGCTACACCTTC
NA,NA,TRBJ1-2,TRBV2,CASSEDAATNYGYTF,TGTGCCAGCAGTGAAGATGCGGCTACTAACTATGGCTACACCTTC
NA,NA,TRBJ2-1,TRBV10-1,CASNIGENEQFF,TGCGCCAGCAACATTGGAGAGAATGAGCAGTTCTTC
NA,once,TRBJ2-1,TRBV6-5,CASSSLGGSYNEQFF,TGTGCCAGCAGTTCCCTGGGTGGCTCCTACAATGAGCAGTTCTTC
NA,NA,TRBJ1-4,TRBV7-2,CASSLKAKTNEKLFF,TGTGCCAGCAGCTTAAAAGCAAAAACTAATGAAAAACTGTTTTTT
NA,NA,TRBJ1-2,TRBV3-1/TRBV3-2,CASSQGQGYGYTF,TGTGCCAGCAGCCAAGGGCAGGGGTACGGCTACACCTTC
TRBD1,NA,TRBJ1-2,TRBV2,CASGQGGYYGYTF,TGTGCCAGTGGACAGGGCGGATATTATGGCTACACCTTC
NA,NA,TRBJ1-2,TRBV28,CASSSGGLDSSYGYTF,TGTGCCAGCAGTTCTGGGGGTCTGGACAGTAGCTATGGCTACACCTTC
TRBD1,NA,TRBJ1-5,TRBV6-5,CASNSRQGGNQPQHF,TGTGCCAGCAATTCGAGACAGGGTGGCAATCAGCCCCAGCATTTT
NA,NA,TRBJ2-3,TRBV29-1,CSVEGSPEPDTQYF,TGCAGCGTTGAAGGCAGCCCAGAACCAGATACGCAGTATTTT
TRBD2,NA,TRBJ2-3,TRBV7-8,CASSLGTSGDTQYF,TGTGCCAGCAGCTTGGGGACTAGCGGAGATACGCAGTATTTT
NA,few,TRBJ1-1,TRBV5-4,CASSLEQGTEAFF,TGTGCCAGCAGCTTGGAACAGGGAACTGAAGCTTTCTTT